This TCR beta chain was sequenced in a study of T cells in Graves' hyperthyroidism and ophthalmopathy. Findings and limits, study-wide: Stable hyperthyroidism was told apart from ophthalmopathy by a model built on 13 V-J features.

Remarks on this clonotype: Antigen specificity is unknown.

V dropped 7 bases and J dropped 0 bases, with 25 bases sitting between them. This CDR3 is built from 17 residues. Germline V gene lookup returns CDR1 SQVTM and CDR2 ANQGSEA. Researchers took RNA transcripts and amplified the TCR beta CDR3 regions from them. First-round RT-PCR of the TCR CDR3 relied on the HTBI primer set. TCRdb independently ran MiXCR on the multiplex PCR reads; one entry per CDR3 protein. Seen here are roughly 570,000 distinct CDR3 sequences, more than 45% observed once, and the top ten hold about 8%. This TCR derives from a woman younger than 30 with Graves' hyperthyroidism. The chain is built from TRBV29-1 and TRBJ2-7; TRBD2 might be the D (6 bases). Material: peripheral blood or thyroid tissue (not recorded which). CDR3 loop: CSASRVNRDGSSYEQYF. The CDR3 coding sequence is TGCAGCGCCAGCAGGGTAAACCGGGACGGGAGCTCCTACGAGCAGTACTTC.